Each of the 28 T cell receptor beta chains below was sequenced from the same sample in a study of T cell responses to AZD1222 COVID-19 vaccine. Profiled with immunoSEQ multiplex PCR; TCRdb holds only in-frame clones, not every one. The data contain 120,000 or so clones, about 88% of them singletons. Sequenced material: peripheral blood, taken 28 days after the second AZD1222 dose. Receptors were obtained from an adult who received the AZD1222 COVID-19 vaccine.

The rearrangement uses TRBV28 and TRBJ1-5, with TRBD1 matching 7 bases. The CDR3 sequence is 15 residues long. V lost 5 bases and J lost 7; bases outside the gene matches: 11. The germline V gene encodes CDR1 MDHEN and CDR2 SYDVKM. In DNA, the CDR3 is TGTGCCAGCAGTGCAGACAGGGATGTGGAGCAGCCCCAGCATTTT. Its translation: CASSADRDVEQPQHF.

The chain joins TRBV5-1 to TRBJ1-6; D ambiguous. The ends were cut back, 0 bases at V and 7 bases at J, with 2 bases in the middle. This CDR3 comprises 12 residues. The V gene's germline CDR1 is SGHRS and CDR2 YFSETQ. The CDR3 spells CASSLENSPLHF. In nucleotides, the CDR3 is TGCGCCAGCAGCTTGGAAAATTCACCCCTCCACTTT.

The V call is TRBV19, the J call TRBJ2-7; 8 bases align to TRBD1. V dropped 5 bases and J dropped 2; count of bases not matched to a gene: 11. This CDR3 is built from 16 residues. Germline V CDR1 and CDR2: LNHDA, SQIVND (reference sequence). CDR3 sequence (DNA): TGTGCCAGTAGTCCCTTCGGACAGGGAGAGGCCTACGAGCAGTACTTC. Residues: CASSPFGQGEAYEQYF. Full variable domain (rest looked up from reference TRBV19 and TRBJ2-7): DGGITQSPKYLFRKEGQNVTLSCEQNLNHDAMYWYRQDPGQGLRLIYYSQIVNDFQKGDIAEGYSVSREKKESFPLTVTSAQKNPTAFYLCASSPFGQGEAYEQYFGPGTRLTVT.

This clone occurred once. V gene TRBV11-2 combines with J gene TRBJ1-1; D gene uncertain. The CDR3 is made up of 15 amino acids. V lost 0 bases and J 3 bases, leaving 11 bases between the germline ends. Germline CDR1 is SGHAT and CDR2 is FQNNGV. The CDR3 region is CASSLDPFPYTEAFF. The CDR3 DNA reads TGTGCCAGCAGCTTAGACCCATTTCCGTACACTGAAGCTTTCTTT.

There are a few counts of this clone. The CDR3 DNA is TGTGCCAGCAGTGAGCGACAGGGGATCTACGAGCAGTACTTC. Translated, it gives CASSERQGIYEQYF. This chain uses TRBV2 with TRBJ2-7; 8 bases align to TRBD1. CDR3 length: 14 residues. V trimming: 3 bases; J trimming: 3 bases; junction bases outside the gene matches: 4. Germline values: CDR1 SNHLY, CDR2 FYNNEI.

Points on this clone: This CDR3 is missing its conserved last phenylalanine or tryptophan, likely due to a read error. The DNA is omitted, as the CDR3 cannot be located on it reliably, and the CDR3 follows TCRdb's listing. CDR3 amino acids: CASSWEAGPASV. V gene TRBV6-6 combines with J gene TRBJ1-4. Germline CDR1 reads MNHNY; CDR2 reads SVGAGI (reference sequence). The CDR3 extends over 12 residues, inclusive of both ends.

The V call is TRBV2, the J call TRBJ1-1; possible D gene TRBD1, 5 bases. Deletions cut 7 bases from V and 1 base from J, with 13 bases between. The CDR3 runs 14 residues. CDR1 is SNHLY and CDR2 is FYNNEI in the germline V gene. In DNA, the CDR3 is TGTGCCAGCACCTCGCAGGGTCGGAACACTGAAGCTTTCTTT. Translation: CASTSQGRNTEAFF.

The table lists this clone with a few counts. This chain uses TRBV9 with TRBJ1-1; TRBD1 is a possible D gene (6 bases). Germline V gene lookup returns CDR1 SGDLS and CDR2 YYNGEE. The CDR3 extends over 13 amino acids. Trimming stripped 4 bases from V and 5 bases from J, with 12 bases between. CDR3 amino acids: CASSLEGGTEAFF. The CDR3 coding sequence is TGTGCCAGCAGCCTCGAGGGGGGGACTGAAGCTTTCTTT.

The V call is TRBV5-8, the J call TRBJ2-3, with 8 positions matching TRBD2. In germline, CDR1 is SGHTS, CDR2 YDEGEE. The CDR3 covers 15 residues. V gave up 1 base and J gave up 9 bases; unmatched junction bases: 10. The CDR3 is CASSLRTGGPDTQYF. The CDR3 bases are TGTGCCAGCAGCTTGAGAACGGGGGGGCCTGACACGCAGTATTTT.

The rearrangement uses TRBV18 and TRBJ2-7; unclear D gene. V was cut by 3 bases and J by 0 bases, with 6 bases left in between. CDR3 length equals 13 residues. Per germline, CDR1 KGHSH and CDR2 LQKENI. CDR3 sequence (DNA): TGTGCCAGCTCACCGAGCATCTCCTACGAGCAGTACTTC. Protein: CASSPSISYEQYF.

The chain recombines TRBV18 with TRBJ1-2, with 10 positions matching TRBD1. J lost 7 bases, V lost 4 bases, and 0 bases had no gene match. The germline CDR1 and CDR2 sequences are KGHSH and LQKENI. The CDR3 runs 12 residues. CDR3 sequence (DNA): TGTGCCAGCTCACGGGACAGGGGTGGCTACACCTTC. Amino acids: CASSRDRGGYTF.

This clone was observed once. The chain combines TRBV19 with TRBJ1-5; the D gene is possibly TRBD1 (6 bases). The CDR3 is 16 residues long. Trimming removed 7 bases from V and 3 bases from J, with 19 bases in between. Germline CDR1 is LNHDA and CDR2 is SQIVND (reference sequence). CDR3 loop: CASTTARNRDNQPQHF. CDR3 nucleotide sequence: TGTGCCAGTACTACAGCGCGAAACAGGGACAATCAGCCCCAGCATTTT.

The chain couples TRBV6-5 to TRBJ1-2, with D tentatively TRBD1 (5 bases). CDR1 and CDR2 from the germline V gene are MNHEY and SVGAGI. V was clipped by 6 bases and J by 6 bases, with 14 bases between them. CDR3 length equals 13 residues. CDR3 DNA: TGTGCCAGCAGCTTCGACAGTCTCGATGGCTACACCTTC. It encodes CASSFDSLDGYTF.

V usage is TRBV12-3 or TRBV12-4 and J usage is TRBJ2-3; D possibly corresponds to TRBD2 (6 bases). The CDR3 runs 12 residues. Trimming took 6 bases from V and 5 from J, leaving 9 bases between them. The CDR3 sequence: CASSGGIDTQYF. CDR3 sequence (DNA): TGTGCCAGCAGCGGGGGAATAGATACGCAGTATTTT.

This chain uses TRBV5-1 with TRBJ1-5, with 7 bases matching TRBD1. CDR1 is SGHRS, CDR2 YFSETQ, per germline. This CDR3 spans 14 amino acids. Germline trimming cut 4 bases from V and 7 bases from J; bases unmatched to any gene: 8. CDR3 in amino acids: CASSLTGSGQPQHF. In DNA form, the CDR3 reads TGCGCCAGCAGCCTGACAGGGTCGGGCCAGCCCCAGCATTTT.

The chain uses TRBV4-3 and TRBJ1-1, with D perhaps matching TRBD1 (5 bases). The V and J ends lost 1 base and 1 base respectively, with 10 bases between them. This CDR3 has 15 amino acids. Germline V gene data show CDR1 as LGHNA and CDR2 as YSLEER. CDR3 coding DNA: TGCGCCAGCAGCCAAGCCGTGGGGGGGAACACTGAAGCTTTCTTT. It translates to CASSQAVGGNTEAFF.

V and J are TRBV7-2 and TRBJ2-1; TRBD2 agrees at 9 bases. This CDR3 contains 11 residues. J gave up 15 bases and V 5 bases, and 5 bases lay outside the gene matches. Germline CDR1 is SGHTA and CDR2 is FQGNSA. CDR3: CASSIGTSLFF. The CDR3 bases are TGTGCCAGCAGCATTGGGACTAGCCTGTTCTTC.

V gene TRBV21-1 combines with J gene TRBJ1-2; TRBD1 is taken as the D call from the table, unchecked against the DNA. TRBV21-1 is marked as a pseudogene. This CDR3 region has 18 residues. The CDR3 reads CASSKKKWALWAYYGYTF. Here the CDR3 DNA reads TGTGCCAGCAGCAAAAAAAAGTGGGCGCTTTGGGCTTACTATGGCTACACCTTC.

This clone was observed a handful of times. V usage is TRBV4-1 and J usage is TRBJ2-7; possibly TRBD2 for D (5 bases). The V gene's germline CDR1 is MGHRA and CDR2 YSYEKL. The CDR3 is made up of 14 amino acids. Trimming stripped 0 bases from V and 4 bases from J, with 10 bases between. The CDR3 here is CASSQERAAYEQYF. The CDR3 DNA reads TGCGCCAGCAGCCAAGAGAGGGCGGCGTACGAGCAGTACTTC.

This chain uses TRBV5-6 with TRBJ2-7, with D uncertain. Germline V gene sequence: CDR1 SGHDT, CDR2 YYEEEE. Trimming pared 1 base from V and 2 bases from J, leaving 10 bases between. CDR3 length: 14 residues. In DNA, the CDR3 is TGTGCCAGCAGCTTGCCCCCAGGTCCCTACGAGCAGTACTTC. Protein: CASSLPPGPYEQYF.

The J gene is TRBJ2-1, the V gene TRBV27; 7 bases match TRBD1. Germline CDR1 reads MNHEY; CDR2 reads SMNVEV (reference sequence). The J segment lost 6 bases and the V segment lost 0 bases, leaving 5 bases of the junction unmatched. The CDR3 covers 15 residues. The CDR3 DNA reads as TGTGCCAGCAGTTTATCCGGGACAGTTTCCAATGAGCAGTTCTTC. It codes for CASSLSGTVSNEQFF.

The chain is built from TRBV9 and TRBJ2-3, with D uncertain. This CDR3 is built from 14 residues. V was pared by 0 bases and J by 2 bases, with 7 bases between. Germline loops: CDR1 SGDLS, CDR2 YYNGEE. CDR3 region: CASSVEVATDTQYF. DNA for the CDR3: TGTGCCAGCAGCGTAGAGGTCGCCACAGATACGCAGTATTTT.

CDR3 sequence reads: CASSIDGQMNTGELFF. The CDR3 DNA reads TGTGCCAGCAGCATTGACGGACAGATGAACACCGGGGAGCTGTTTTTT. The chain combines TRBV21-1 with TRBJ2-2; the D segment call TRBD1 is taken from the table without a DNA check. TRBV21-1 is an annotated pseudogene. This CDR3 region has 16 residues.

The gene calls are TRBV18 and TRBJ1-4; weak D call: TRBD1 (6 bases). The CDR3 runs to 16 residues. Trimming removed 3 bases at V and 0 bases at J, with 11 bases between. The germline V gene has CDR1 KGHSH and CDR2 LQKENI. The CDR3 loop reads CASSPRTVATNEKLFF. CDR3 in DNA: TGTGCCAGCTCACCTAGGACAGTCGCAACTAATGAAAAACTGTTTTTT. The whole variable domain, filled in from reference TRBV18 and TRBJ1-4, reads NAGVMQNPRHLVRRRGQEARLRCSPMKGHSHVYWYRQLPEEGLKFMVYLQKENIIDESGMPKERFSAEFPKEGPSILRIQQVVRGDSAAYFCASSPRTVATNEKLFFGSGTQLSVL.

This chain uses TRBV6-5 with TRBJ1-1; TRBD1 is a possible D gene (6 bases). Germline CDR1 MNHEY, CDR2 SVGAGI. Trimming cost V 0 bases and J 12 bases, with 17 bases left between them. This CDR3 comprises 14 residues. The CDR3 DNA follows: TGTGCCAGCAGTTACTCGCGGCGGGGGGCTCTGACTTTCTTT. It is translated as CASSYSRRGALTFF.

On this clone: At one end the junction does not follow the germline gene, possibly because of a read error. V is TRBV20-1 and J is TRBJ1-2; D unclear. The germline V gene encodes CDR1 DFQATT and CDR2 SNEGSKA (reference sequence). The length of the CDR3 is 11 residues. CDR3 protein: CSARAVHGYTF. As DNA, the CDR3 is TGCAGTGCAAGAGCGGTCCATGGCTACACCTTC.

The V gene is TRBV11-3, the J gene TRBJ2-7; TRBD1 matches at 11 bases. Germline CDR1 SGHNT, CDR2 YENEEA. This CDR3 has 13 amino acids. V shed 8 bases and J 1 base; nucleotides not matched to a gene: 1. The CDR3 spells CASGQGASYEQYF. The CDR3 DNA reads TGTGCCAGCGGACAGGGGGCATCCTACGAGCAGTACTTC. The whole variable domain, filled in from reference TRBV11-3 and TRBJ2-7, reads EAGVVQSPRYKIIEKKQPVAFWCNPISGHNTLYWYLQNLGQGPELLIRYENEEAVDDSQLPKDRFSAERLKGVDSTLKIQPAELGDSAVYLCASGQGASYEQYFGPGTRLTVT.

CDR3 loop: CASSWSTSGTDIQYF. The CDR3 DNA reads as TGCGCCAGCAGCTGGTCGACTAGCGGGACAGACATTCAGTACTTC. This rearrangement joins TRBV5-1 to TRBJ2-4, with TRBD2 matching 11 bases. Germline V gene data show CDR1 as SGHRS and CDR2 as YFSETQ. There are 15 residues in the CDR3. The V and J ends lost 3 bases and 8 bases, in that order; junction bases with no gene match: 7.